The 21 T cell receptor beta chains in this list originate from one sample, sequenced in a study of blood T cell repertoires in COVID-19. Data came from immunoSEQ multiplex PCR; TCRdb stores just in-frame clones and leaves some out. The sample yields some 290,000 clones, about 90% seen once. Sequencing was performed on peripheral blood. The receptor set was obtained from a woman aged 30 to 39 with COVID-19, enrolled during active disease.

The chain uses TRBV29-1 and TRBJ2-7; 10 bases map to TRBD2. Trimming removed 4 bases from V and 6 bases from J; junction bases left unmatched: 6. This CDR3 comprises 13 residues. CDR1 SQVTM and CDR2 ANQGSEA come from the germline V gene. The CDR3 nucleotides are TGCAGCGTTGGGGCTAGCGGGGGAGGCGAGCAGTACTTC. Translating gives CSVGASGGGEQYF.

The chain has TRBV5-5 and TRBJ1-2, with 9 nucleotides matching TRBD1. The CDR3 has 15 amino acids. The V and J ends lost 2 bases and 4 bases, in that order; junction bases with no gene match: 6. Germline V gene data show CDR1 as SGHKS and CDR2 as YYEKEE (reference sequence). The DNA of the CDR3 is TGTGCCAGCAGCTTCCCCGACAGGGGGATCTATGGCTACACCTTC. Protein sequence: CASSFPDRGIYGYTF.

CDR3 amino acids: CASSPTGTSGKQYF. The CDR3 DNA follows: TGTGCCAGCAGCCCAACCGGGACTAGCGGGAAGCAGTACTTC. The chain has TRBV6-2 or TRBV6-3 and TRBJ2-7, with 13 nucleotides matching TRBD2. Per germline, CDR1 MNHEY and CDR2 SVGEGT. Germline trimming cut 6 bases from V and 8 bases from J; bases unmatched to any gene: 7. CDR3 size: 14 residues.

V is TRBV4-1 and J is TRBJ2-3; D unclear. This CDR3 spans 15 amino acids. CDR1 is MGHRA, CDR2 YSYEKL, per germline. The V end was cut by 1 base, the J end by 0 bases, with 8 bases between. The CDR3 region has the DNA TGCGCCAGCAGCCAAGGGTTGGGCAGCACAGATACGCAGTATTTT. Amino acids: CASSQGLGSTDTQYF.

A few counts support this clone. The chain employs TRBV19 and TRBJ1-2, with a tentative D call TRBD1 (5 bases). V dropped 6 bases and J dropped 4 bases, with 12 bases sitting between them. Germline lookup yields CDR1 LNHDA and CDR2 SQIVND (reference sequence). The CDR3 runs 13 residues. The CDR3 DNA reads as TGTGCCAGTAGCCCGGGACTGCCCTATGGCTACACCTTC. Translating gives CASSPGLPYGYTF.

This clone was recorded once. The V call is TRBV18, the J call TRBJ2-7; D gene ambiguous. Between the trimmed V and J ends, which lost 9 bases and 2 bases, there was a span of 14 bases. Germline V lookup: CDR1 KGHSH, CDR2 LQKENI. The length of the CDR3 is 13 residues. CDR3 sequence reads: CASGLAGAYEQYF. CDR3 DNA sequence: TGTGCCAGTGGTTTGGCAGGCGCCTACGAGCAGTACTTC.

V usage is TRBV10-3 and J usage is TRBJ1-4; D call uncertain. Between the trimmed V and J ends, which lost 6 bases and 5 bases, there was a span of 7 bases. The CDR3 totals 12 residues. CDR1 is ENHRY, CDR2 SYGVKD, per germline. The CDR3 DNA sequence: TGTGCCATCAGGGCCCAGAATGAAAAACTGTTTTTT. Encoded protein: CAIRAQNEKLFF.

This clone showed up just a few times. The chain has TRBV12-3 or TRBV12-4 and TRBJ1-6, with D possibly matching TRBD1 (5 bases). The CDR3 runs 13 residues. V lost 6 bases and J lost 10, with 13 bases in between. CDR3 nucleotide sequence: TGTGCCAGCAGAGCAGGGAGCGGGTCACCCCTCCACTTT. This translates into CASRAGSGSPLHF.

CDR3 nucleotide sequence: TGTGCCAGCAGCATTAGCGGGGGGCCAGCCTACGAGCAGTACTTC. Encoded protein: CASSISGGPAYEQYF. The rearrangement uses TRBV7-6 and TRBJ2-7, with 10 nucleotides matching TRBD2. Germline V lookup: CDR1 SGHVS, CDR2 FNYEAQ. The CDR3 consists of 15 residues. V was pared by 5 bases and J by 2 bases, with 6 bases of the junction left unmatched.

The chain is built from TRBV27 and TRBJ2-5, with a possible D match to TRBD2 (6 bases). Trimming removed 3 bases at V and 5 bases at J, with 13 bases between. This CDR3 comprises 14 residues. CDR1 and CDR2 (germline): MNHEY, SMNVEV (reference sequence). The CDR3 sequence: CASSLRGTVETQYF. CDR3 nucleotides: TGTGCCAGCAGTTTGCGGGGAACAGTTGAGACCCAGTACTTC.

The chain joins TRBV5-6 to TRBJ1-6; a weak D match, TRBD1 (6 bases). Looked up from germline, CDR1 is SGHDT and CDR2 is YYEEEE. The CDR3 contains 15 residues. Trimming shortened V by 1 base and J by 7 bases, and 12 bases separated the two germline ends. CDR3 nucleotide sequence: TGTGCCAGCAGCTTGCCGGGGGGCTGGAATTCACCCCTCCACTTT. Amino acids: CASSLPGGWNSPLHF.

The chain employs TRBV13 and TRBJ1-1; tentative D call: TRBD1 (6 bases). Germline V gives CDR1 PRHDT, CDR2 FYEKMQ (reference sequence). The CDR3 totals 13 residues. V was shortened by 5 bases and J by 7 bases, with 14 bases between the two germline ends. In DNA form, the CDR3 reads TGTGCCAGCAGCCGCAACAGGGCAGGTGAAGCTTTCTTT. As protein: CASSRNRAGEAFF.

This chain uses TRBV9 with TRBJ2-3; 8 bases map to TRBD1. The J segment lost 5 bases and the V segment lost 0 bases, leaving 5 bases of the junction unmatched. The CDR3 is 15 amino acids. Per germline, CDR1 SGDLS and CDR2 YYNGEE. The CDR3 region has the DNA TGTGCCAGCAGCGTAGGCGGCAGGGGGCAAGATACGCAGTATTTT. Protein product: CASSVGGRGQDTQYF.

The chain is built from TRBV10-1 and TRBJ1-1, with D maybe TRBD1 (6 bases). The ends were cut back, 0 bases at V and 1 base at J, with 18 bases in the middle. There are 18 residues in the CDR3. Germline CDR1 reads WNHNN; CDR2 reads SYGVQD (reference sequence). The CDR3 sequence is CASSESRGGGFGNTEAFF. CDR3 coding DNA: TGCGCCAGCAGTGAGTCGAGAGGGGGGGGATTCGGGAACACTGAAGCTTTCTTT.

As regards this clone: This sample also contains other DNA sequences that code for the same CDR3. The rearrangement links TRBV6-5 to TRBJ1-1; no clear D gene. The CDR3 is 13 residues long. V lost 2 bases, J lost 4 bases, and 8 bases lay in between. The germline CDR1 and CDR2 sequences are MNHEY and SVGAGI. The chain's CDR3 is CASSYSRGTEAFF. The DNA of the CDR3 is TGTGCCAGCAGTTACAGTCGCGGCACTGAAGCTTTCTTT.

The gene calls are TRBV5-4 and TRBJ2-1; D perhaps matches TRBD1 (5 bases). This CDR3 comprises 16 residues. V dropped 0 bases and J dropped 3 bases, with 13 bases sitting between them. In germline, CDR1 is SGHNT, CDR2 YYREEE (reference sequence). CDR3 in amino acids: CASSLDGAFSYNEQFF. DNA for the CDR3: TGTGCCAGCAGCTTGGATGGGGCATTTAGCTACAATGAGCAGTTCTTC. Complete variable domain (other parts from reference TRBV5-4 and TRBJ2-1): ETGVTQSPTHLIKTRGQQVTLRCSSQSGHNTVSWYQQALGQGPQFIFQYYREEENGRGNFPPRFSGLQFPNYSSELNVNALELDDSALYLCASSLDGAFSYNEQFFGPGTRLTVL.

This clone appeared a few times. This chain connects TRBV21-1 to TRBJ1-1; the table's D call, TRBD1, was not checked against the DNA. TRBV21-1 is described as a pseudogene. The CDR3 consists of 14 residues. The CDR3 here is CASSKGQGDTEAFF. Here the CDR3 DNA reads TGTGCCAGCAGCAAGGGACAGGGGGACACTGAAGCTTTCTTT.

The CDR3 loop reads CASSRSTGGADTQYF. CDR3 bases: TGTGCCAGCAGTCGATCGACAGGGGGCGCAGATACGCAGTATTTT. The chain uses TRBV6-2 or TRBV6-3 and TRBJ2-3; TRBD1 matches 10 bases. Per the germline V gene, CDR1 is MNHEY and CDR2 is SVGEGT. V lost 5 bases, J lost 4 bases, and 6 bases stayed unmatched. The CDR3 has 15 amino acids.

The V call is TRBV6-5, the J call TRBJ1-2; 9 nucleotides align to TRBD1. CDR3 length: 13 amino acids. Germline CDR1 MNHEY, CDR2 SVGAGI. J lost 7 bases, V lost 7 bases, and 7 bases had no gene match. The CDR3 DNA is TGTGCCAGCACGGGACAGGGAGTATCTGGCTACACCTTC. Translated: CASTGQGVSGYTF.

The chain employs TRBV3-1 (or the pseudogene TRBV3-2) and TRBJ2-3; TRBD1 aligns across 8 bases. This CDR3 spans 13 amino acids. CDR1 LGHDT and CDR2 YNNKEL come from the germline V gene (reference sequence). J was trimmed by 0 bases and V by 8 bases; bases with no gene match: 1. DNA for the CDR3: TGTGCCAGCCGGGACAGGAGCACAGATACGCAGTATTTT. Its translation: CASRDRSTDTQYF.

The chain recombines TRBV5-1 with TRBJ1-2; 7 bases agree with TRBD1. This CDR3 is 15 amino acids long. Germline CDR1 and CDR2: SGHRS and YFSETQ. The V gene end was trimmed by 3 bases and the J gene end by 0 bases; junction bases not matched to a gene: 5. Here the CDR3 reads CASSWGTDSNYGYTF. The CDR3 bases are TGCGCCAGCAGCTGGGGGACAGACTCTAACTATGGCTACACCTTC.